This TCR beta chain stems from a study of beta chain features in type 1 diabetes. Study-level findings and limits: Reduced insertions and increased deletions marked VDJ junctions in type 1 diabetes patients.

Remarks on this clone: Antigen unknown.

The whole isolated RNA underwent reverse transcription, so sequencing captured expressed TCRB transcripts. Profiled with immunoSEQ multiplex PCR; TCRdb holds only in-frame clones, not every one. The sample lists almost 350,000 clones; around 20% were seen once. CDR1 is SGHRS, CDR2 YFSETQ, per germline. Trimming removed 1 base from V and 3 bases from J; junction bases left unmatched: 8. This CDR3 comprises 18 residues. The receptor comes from a woman aged 18-30 years in good health. Specimen: naive CD4+ T cells from blood. The chain joins TRBV5-1 to TRBJ2-6, with 9 bases aligning to TRBD1. CDR3 in DNA: TGCGCCAGCAGCTTGATGGGACAGGGCGGTGGTGGGGCCAACGTCCTGACTTTC. It is translated as CASSLMGQGGGGANVLTF.